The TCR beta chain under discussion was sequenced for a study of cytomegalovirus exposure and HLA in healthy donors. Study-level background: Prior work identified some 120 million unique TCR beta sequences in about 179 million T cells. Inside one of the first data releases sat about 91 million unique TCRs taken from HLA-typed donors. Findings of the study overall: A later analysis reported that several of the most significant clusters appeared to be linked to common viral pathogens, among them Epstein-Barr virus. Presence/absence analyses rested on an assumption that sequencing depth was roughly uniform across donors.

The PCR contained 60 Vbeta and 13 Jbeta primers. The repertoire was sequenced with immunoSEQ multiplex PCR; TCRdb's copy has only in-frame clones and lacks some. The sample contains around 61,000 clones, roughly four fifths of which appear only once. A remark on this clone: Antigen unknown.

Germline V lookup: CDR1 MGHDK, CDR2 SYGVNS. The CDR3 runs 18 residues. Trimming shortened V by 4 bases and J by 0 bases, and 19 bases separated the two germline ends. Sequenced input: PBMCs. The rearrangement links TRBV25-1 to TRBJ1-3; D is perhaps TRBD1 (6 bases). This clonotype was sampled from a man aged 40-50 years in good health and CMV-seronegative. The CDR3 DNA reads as TGTGCCAGCAGTGGGGGGACATTGGCGGCGTTCTCTGGAAACACCATATATTTT. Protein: CASSGGTLAAFSGNTIYF.